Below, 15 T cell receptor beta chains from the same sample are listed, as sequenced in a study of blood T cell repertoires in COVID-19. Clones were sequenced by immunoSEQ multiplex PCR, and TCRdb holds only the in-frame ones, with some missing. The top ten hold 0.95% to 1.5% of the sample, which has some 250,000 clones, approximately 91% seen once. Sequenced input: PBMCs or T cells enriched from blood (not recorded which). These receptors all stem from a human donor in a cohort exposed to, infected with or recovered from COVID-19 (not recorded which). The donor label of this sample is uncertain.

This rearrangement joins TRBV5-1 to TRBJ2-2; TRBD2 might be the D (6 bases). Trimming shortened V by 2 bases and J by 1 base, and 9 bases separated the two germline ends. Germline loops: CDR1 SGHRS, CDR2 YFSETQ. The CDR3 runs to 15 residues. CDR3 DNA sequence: TGCGCCAGCAGCTTTAGCGGAGAGAACACCGGGGAGCTGTTTTTT. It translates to CASSFSGENTGELFF.

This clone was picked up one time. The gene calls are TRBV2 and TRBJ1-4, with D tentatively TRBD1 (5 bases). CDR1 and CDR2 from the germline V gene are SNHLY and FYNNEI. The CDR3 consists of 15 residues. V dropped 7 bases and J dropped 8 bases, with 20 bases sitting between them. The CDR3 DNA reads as TGTGCCAGCATCTCCAGTCCACAGGCGGGGGAAAAACTGTTTTTT. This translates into CASISSPQAGEKLFF.

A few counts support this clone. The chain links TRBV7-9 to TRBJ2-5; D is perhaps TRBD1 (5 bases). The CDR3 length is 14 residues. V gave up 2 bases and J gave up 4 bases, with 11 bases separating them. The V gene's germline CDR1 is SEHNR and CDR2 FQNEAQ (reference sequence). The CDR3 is CASSLTGTLETQYF. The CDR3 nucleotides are TGTGCCAGCAGCTTAACAGGAACCTTAGAGACCCAGTACTTC. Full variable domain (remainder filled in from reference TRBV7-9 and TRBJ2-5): DTGVSQNPRHKITKRGQNVTFRCDPISEHNRLYWYRQTLGQGPEFLTYFQNEAQLEKSRLLSDRFSAERPKGSFSTLEIQRTEQGDSAMYLCASSLTGTLETQYFGPGTRLLVL.

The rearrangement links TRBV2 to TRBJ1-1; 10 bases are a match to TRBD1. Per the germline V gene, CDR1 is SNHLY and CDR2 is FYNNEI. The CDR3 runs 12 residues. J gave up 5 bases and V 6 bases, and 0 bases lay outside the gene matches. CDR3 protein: CASRGQGTEAFF. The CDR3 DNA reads TGTGCCAGCAGGGGACAGGGGACTGAAGCTTTCTTT.

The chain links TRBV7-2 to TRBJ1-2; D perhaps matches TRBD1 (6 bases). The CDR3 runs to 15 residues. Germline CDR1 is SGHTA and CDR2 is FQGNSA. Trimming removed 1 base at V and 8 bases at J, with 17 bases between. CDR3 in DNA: TGTGCCAGCAGCTTAGGAGGGACACCTCGGGGAGGCTACACCTTC. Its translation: CASSLGGTPRGGYTF.

CDR3 loop: CASSISGQGSSFGYTF. The DNA of the CDR3 is TGTGCCAGTAGTATATCAGGACAGGGATCGTCGTTTGGCTACACCTTC. The V call is TRBV19, the J call TRBJ1-2, with 8 positions matching TRBD1. Germline V lookup: CDR1 LNHDA, CDR2 SQIVND (reference sequence). Unmatched junction bases numbered 12, after V lost 2 bases and J lost 7 bases. The length of the CDR3 is 16 residues.

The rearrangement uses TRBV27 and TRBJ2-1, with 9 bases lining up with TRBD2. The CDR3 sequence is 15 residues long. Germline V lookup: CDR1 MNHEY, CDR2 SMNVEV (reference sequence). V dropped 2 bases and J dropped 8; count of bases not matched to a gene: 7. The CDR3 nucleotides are TGTGCCAGCAGTTTAGGGCAGCGGGGGGCCTATGAGCAGTTCTTC. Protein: CASSLGQRGAYEQFF.

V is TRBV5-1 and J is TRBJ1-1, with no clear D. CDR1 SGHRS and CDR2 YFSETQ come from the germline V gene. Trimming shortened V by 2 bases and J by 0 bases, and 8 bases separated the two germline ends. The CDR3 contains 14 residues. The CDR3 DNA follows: TGCGCCAGCAGCTTAATAGAAATGAACACTGAAGCTTTCTTT. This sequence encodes CASSLIEMNTEAFF.

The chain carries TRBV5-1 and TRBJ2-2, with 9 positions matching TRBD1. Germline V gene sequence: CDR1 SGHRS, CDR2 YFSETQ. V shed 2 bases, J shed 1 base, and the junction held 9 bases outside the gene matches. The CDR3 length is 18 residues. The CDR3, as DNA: TGCGCCAGCAGCTTTTTCACGCCGGGACAGGGGAACACCGGGGAGCTGTTTTTT. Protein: CASSFFTPGQGNTGELFF. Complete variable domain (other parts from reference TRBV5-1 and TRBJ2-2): KAGVTQTPRYLIKTRGQQVTLSCSPISGHRSVSWYQQTPGQGLQFLFEYFSETQRNKGNFPGRFSGRQFSNSRSEMNVSTLELGDSALYLCASSFFTPGQGNTGELFFGEGSRLTVL.

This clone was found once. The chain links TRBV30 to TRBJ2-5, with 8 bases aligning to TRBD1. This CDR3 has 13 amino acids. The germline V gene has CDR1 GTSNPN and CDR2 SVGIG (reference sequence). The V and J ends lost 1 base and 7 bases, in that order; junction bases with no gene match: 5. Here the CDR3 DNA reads TGTGCCTGGAGTGAAAACCAGGGGGCGACCCAGTACTTC. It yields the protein CAWSENQGATQYF. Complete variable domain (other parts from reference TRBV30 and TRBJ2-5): SQTIHQWPATLVQPVGSPLSLECTVEGTSNPNLYWYRQAAGRGLQLLFYSVGIGQISSEVPQNLSASRPQDRQFILSSKKLLLSDSGFYLCAWSENQGATQYFGPGTRLLVL.

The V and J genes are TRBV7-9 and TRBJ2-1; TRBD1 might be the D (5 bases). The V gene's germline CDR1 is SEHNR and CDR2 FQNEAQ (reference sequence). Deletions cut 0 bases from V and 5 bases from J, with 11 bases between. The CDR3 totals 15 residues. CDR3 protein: CASSLARAIHNEQFF. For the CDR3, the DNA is TGTGCCAGCAGCTTAGCCAGGGCGATTCACAATGAGCAGTTCTTC.

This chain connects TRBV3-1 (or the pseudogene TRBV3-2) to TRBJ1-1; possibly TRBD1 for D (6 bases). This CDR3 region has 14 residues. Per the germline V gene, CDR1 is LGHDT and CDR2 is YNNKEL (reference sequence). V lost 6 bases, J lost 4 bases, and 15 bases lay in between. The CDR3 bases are TGTGCCAGCAGGGAACAGGGTTTGGTCACTGAAGCTTTCTTT. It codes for CASREQGLVTEAFF.

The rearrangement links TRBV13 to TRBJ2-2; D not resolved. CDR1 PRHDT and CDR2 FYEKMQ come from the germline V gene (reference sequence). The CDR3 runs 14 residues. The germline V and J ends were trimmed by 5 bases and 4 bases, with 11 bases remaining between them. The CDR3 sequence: CASSRTVLTGELFF. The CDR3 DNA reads TGTGCCAGCAGCCGTACAGTGCTCACCGGGGAGCTGTTTTTT.

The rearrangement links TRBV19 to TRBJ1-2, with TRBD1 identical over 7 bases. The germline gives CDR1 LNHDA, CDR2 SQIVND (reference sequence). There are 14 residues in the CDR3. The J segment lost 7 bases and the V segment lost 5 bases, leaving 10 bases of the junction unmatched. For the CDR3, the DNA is TGTGCCAGTAGTCCCGCGGACAGGCGGGCTGGCTACACCTTC. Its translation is CASSPADRRAGYTF. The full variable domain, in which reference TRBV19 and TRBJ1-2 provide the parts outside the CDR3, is DGGITQSPKYLFRKEGQNVTLSCEQNLNHDAMYWYRQDPGQGLRLIYYSQIVNDFQKGDIAEGYSVSREKKESFPLTVTSAQKNPTAFYLCASSPADRRAGYTFGSGTRLTVV.

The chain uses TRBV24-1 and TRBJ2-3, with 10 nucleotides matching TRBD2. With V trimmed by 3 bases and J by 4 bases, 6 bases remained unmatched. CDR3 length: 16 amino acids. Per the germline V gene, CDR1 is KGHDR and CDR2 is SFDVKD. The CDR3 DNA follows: TGTGCCACCAGTGATAGTAGACTAGCGGGCGCAGATACGCAGTATTTT. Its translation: CATSDSRLAGADTQYF.